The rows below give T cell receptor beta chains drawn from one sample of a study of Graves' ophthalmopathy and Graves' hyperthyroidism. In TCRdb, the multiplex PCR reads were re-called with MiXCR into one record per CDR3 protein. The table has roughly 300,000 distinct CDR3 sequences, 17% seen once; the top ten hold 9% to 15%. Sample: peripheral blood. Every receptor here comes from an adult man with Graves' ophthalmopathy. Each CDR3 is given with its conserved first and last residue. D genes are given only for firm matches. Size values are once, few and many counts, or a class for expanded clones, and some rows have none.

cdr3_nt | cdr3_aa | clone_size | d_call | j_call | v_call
TGTGCCAGCCGCCTTCTGACTAGCGGGAGGAACGAGCAGTACTTC | CASRLLTSGRNEQYF | many | TRBD2 | TRBJ2-7 | TRBV6-1
TGTGCCAGCGGAGGACCAGAGACCCAGTACTTC | CASGGPETQYF | many | - | TRBJ2-5 | TRBV2
TGCGCCAGCAGCTTAGCGACAGGTTGGGAGCTGTTTTTT | CASSLATGWELFF | once | - | TRBJ2-2 | TRBV5-1
TGTGCCAGCTCTTGGGGGGGCAATCAGCCCCAGCATTTT | CASSWGGNQPQHF | many | - | TRBJ1-5 | TRBV12-3/TRBV12-4
TGTGCCAGCAGCTCTCAACAGGGGGCGTCCTACGAGCAGTACTTC | CASSSQQGASYEQYF | many | TRBD1 | TRBJ2-7 | TRBV7-8
TGTGCCAGCAGCACCTCCGGAACAGCGAACACTGAAGCTTTCTTT | CASSTSGTANTEAFF | many | - | TRBJ1-1 | TRBV9
TGTGCCACCACTGATGGACAGAAAGTAGGTCACGAGCAGTACTTC | CATTDGQKVGHEQYF | - | - | TRBJ2-7 | TRBV10-3
TGTGCCAGCAGCCTAGACAGGGGGGAAGAGAGCCAGTACTTC | CASSLDRGEESQYF | - | TRBD1 | TRBJ2-5 | TRBV7-9
TGTGCCAGCAGCTTAGTGTCCGGAGAGGCCTACGAGCAGTACTTC | CASSLVSGEAYEQYF | - | - | TRBJ2-7 | TRBV7-2
TGTGCCAGCAGCGCCGGGGGGGACTATGGCTACACCTTC | CASSAGGDYGYTF | many | - | TRBJ1-2 | TRBV9
TGTGCCAGCAGCTCTATTGGGACAGGGGGTTTAAACACTGAAGCTTTCTTT | CASSSIGTGGLNTEAFF | many | TRBD1 | TRBJ1-1 | TRBV13
TGTGCCACCAGCAGAGATGTGGGGTACGAGCAGTACTTC | CATSRDVGYEQYF | many | - | TRBJ2-7 | TRBV15
TGTGCCAGCAGTGTAACGGGGCAGGGGCCGCACGAGCAGTACTTC | CASSVTGQGPHEQYF | many | - | TRBJ2-7 | TRBV2
TGTGCCAGCAGCTTAGCGGGCGGCGGGGGTCCCTCCTACGAGCAGTACTTC | CASSLAGGGGPSYEQYF | many | TRBD2 | TRBJ2-7 | TRBV11-1
TGTGCCAGCAGTTTCCCCGGGGGGGACAGGGCGCCTTATGGCTACACCTTC | CASSFPGGDRAPYGYTF | many | TRBD1 | TRBJ1-2 | TRBV28
TGCAGTGCTAGAGAGGGGTTGATGGACCGAAGGGGCTACACCTTC | CSAREGLMDRRGYTF | many | - | TRBJ1-2 | TRBV20-1
TGTGCCAGTAGCGGGAGACCCTCCTACGAGCAGTACTTC | CASSGRPSYEQYF | many | - | TRBJ2-7 | TRBV19
TGTGTCAGCAGTGAAGGCGGGAGAGGAACCTACGAGCAGTACTTC | CVSSEGGRGTYEQYF | - | TRBD2 | TRBJ2-7 | TRBV6-1
TGTGCCAGCAGTTACGGGCTAGCGGGGGGCATAGCCAAAAACATTCAGTACTTC | CASSYGLAGGIAKNIQYF | many | TRBD2 | TRBJ2-4 | TRBV6-2/TRBV6-3
TGTGCCAGCACCCCTGGGACGGGGAGGTCCTACGAGCAGTACTTC | CASTPGTGRSYEQYF | many | - | TRBJ2-7 | TRBV5-6
TGTGCCAGCAGCCGTGGACAGGTGAAGACCCAGTACTTC | CASSRGQVKTQYF | many | TRBD1 | TRBJ2-5 | TRBV12-3/TRBV12-4
TGCGCCAGCAGCTTACGCGGGGAGCTGTTTTTT | CASSLRGELFF | many | - | TRBJ2-2 | TRBV5-1
TGCAGTGCTAGAATGGGACAGGGGTTGGTCTACGAGCAGTACTTC | CSARMGQGLVYEQYF | many | TRBD1 | TRBJ2-7 | TRBV20-1
TGTGCCAGCTCACCCACGGACGGAGGATATGGCTACACCTTC | CASSPTDGGYGYTF | many | - | TRBJ1-2 | TRBV18
TGCAGTGCTCCTGAATCTATTGAGGATACGCAGTATTTT | CSAPESIEDTQYF | few | - | TRBJ2-3 | TRBV20-1
TGTGCCAGCAGTTTACTAAGAGGAACTGAAGCTTTCTTT | CASSLLRGTEAFF | - | - | TRBJ1-1 | TRBV6-5
TGCAGTGCTGAGGCGGACAGCAACCAAGAGACCCAGTACTTC | CSAEADSNQETQYF | many | - | TRBJ2-5 | TRBV20-1
TGTGCCAGCAGCCCAAGGCTGGGGTACCCCTCGTCCCAGTACTTC | CASSPRLGYPSSQYF | many | - | TRBJ2-5 | TRBV6-2/TRBV6-3
TGTGCCAGCAGTGGAGGGGGGGGCCCCTACGAGCAGTACTTC | CASSGGGGPYEQYF | many | - | TRBJ2-7 | TRBV2
TGTGCCAGTAGTATGCGGGGGGTCACCGGGGAGCTGTTTTTT | CASSMRGVTGELFF | - | TRBD2 | TRBJ2-2 | TRBV19
TGCAGTGCTAGGAGGGGGGCCAACGCCTACGAGCAGTACTTC | CSARRGANAYEQYF | many | - | TRBJ2-7 | TRBV20-1